This TCR beta chain was documented in a study of Tregs in tolerant kidney transplant recipients. TCRdb's copy holds only in-frame clones and misses some; the assay was immunoSEQ multiplex PCR. The sample table sets out about 48,000 clones. Worth noting for this clone: What it binds is not known.

Study outcomes and limitations: Tregs expanded with activated donor B cells seemed most donor-specific. Antigen-driven expansion was suggested because donor-specific Tregs expanded more than all Tregs in tolerant patients.

Source: CD4+ T cells from blood, taken before the transplant. The source is a human donor who received a combined kidney and bone marrow transplant.

CDR3 DNA (partial): TGTGCCAGCAGTTCTGCGGGGGCAAGCTATAATGAAAAA. Its protein product is CASSSAGASYNEK. The CDR3, in full, reads CASSSAGASYNEKLFF. J is TRBJ1-4 and V is TRBV6-2 or TRBV6-3; D is possibly TRBD1 (6 bases). The missing CDR3 end, 3 residues past where the read stops, is filled in from the germline J gene. Germline loops: CDR1 MNHEY, CDR2 SVGEGT. V lost 4 bases to trimming and J lost 4 bases, with 16 bases between them. The CDR3 spans 16 residues.